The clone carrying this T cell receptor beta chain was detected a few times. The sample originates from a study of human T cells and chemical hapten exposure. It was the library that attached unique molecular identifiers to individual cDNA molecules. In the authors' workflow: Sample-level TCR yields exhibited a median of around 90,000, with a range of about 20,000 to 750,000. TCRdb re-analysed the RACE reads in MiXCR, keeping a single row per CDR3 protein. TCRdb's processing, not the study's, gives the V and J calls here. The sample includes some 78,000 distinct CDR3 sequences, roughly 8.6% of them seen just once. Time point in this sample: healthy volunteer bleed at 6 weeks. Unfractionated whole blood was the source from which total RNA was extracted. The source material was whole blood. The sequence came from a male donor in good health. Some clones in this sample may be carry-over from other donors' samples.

CDR3 region: CASSSRQVYQETQYF. As DNA, the CDR3 is TGTGCCAGCAGCTCCCGACAGGTCTACCAAGAGACCCAGTACTTC. The V gene is TRBV11-2, the J gene TRBJ2-5; a possible D gene is TRBD1 (6 bases). In germline, CDR1 is SGHAT, CDR2 FQNNGV. This CDR3 comprises 15 residues. Deletions cut 4 bases from V and 0 bases from J, with 12 bases between. Complete variable domain (other parts from reference TRBV11-2 and TRBJ2-5): EAGVAQSPRYKIIEKRQSVAFWCNPISGHATLYWYQQILGQGPKLLIQFQNNGVVDDSQLPKDRFSAERLKGVDSTLKIQPAKLEDSAVYLCASSSRQVYQETQYFGPGTRLLVL.